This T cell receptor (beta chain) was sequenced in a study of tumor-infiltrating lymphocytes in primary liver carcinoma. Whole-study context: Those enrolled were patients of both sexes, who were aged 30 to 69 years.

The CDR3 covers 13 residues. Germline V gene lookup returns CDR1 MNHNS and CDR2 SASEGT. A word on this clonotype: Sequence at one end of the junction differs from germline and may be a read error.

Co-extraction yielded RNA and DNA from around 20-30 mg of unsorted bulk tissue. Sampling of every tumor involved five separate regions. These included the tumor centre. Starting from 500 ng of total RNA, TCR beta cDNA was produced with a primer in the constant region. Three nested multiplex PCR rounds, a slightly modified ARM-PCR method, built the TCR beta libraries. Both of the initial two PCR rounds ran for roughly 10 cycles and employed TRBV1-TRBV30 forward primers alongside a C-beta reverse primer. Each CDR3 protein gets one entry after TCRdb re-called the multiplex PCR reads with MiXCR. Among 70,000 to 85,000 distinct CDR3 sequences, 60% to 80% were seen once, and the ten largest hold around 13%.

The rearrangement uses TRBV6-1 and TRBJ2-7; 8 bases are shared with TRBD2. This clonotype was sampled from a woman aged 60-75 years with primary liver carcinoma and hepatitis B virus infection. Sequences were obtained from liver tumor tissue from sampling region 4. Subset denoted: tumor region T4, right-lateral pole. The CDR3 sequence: CASSAGGGYERYF. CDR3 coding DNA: TGTGCGAGCAGTGCGGGGGGCGGGTACGAGCGGTACTTC.